This TCR beta chain is from a study of STAT5B mutations in CD4+ large granular lymphocyte leukemia. Assay: immunoSEQ multiplex PCR; the TCRdb copy retains only in-frame clones and omits some. Here the sample spans approximately 24,000 clones, 78% being singletons. The germline V gene encodes CDR1 MNHEY and CDR2 SMNVEV (reference sequence). Trimming stripped 1 base from V and 6 bases from J, with 16 bases between. This CDR3 region has 15 residues. The sequence was collected from a human donor in good health. The chain uses TRBV27 and TRBJ2-7, with a tentative D call TRBD1 (5 bases). Sample: CD4+ T cells from blood buffy coats. DNA of the CDR3: TGTGCCAGCAGTTTATGGTTCGGGCAGGGCAGCGAGCAGTACTTC. It translates to CASSLWFGQGSEQYF.